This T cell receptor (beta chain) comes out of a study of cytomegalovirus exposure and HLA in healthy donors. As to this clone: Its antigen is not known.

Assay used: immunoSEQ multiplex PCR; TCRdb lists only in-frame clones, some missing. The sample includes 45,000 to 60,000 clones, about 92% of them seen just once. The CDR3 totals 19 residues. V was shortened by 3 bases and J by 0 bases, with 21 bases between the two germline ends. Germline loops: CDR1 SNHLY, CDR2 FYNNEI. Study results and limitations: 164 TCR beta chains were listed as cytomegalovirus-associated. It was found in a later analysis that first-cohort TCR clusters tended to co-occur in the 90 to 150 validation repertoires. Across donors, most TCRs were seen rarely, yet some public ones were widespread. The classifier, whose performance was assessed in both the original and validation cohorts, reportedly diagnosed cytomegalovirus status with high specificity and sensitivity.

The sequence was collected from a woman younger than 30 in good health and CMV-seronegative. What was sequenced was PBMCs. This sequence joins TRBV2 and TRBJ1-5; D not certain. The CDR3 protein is CASSDFTLTVGLSNQPQHF. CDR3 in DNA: TGTGCCAGCAGTGATTTCACCCTAACGGTTGGGCTTAGCAATCAGCCCCAGCATTTT.